Below, one TCR beta chain is given with its context. This CDR3 is built from 15 residues. The germline V gene has CDR1 MNHNY and CDR2 SVGAGI (reference sequence). V was shortened by 2 bases and J by 6 bases, with 14 bases between the two germline ends. The data belong to a study of blood T cell repertoires in COVID-19. In the study overall: T cells, B-cell-depleted T cells, or PBMCs provided the cDNA or gDNA that served as material.

Source study methods: The assay estimated nucleated cells by amplifying reference gene primers. Repertoires were generated with immunoSEQ multiplex PCR, while TCRdb's copy carries only in-frame clones and drops some. For V, J and clone size, that table is used; D and trimming come from the DNA. The repertoire includes roughly 300,000 clones, 65% to 90% of them detected once, and approximately 7.9% sits in the top ten. The material sequenced was peripheral blood. The J gene is TRBJ1-5, the V gene TRBV6-6; possible D gene TRBD1, 6 bases. This sequence was found in a human donor in a cohort sampled during active COVID-19. CDR3 sequence: CASSYTGTLGQPQHF. The CDR3 DNA sequence: TGTGCCAGCAGTTACACCGGGACATTAGGTCAGCCCCAGCATTTT.